The next 2 T cell receptor beta chains were all read from a single sample in a study of CD8 T cells in Susac syndrome (dated by TCRdb to the late 2010s). Libraries came from the immunoSEQ multiplex PCR assay. RNA was extracted with the RNeasy kit and roughly 0.5 to 1 ug was reverse transcribed using random hexamers. TCRdb cleaned the public reads at Q25 with fastp, built clones with MiXCR and kept in-frame beta chains. CDR3 protein duplicates are merged, each entry listing the most common genes and DNA. The table for this sample lists 75,000 to 95,000 distinct CDR3 sequences; around 95% of them were counted only once. The ten largest make up 0.4% to 0.5% of the sample. Sequencing input: CD8+ T cells from PBMCs. All receptors derive from a human donor with Susac syndrome.

The chain links TRBV30 to TRBJ2-2; 7 bases line up with TRBD1. This CDR3 comprises 14 residues. Looked up from germline, CDR1 is GTSNPN and CDR2 is SVGIG (reference sequence). The ends lost 2 bases at V and 5 bases at J; junction bases unmatched: 5. This CDR3 is CAWSSGGVTGELFF. As DNA, the CDR3 is TGTGCCTGGAGTTCAGGGGGAGTGACCGGGGAGCTGTTTTTT.

The chain employs TRBV30 and TRBJ1-2; 11 nucleotides match TRBD1. CDR1 and CDR2 from the germline V gene are GTSNPN and SVGIG (reference sequence). V lost 2 bases and J lost 5; bases outside the gene matches: 10. The CDR3 length is 16 residues. CDR3 loop: CAWSLSGQGAGYGYTF. The CDR3 DNA follows: TGTGCCTGGAGTCTCTCCGGACAGGGGGCTGGGTATGGCTACACCTTC. The full variable domain, with the rest looked up from reference TRBV30 and TRBJ1-2, is SQTIHQWPATLVQPVGSPLSLECTVEGTSNPNLYWYRQAAGRGLQLLFYSVGIGQISSEVPQNLSASRPQDRQFILSSKKLLLSDSGFYLCAWSLSGQGAGYGYTFGSGTRLTVV.